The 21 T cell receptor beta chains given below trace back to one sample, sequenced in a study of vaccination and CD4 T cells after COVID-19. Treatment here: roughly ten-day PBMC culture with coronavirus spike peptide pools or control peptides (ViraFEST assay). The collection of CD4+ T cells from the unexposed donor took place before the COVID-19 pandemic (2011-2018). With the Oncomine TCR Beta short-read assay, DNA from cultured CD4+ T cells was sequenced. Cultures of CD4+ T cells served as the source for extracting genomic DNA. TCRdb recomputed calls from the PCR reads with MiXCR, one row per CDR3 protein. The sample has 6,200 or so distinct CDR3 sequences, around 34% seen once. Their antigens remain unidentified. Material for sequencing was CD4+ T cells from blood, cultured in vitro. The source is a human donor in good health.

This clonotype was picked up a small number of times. The CDR3 sequence is CASRENSPLHF. The CDR3 region has the DNA TGTGCCAGCAGGGAAAATTCACCCCTCCACTTT. The rearrangement links TRBV6-1 to TRBJ1-6; D not certain. The CDR3 is 11 amino acids. Germline lookup yields CDR1 MNHNS and CDR2 SASEGT. V lost 6 bases to trimming and J lost 7 bases, with 4 bases between them.

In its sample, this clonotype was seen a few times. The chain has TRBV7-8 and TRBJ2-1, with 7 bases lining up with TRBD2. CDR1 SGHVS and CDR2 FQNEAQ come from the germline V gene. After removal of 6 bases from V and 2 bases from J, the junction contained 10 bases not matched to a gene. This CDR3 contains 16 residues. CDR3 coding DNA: TGTGCCAGCAGTATAATGACTAGCCCCCCCTACAATGAGCAGTTCTTC. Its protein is CASSIMTSPPYNEQFF.

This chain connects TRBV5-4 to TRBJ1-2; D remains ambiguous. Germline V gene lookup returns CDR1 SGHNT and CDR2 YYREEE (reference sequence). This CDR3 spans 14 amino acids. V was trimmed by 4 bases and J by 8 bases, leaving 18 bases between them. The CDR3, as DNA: TGTGCCAGCAGCCCAAAAAGGACGGAAGGAGGCTACACCTTC. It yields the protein CASSPKRTEGGYTF.

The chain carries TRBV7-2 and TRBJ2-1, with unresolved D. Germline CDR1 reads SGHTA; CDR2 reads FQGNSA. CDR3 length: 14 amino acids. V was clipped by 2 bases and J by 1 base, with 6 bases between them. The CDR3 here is CASSLRVSYNEQFF. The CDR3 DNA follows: TGTGCCAGCAGCTTACGGGTTTCCTACAATGAGCAGTTCTTC.

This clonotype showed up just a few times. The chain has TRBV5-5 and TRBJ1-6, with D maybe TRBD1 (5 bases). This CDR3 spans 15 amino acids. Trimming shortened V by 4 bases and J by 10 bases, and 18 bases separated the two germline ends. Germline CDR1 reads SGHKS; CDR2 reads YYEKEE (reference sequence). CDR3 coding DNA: TGTGCCAGCAGCCCAATCGGGGGGTTGGGATCACCCCTCCACTTT. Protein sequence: CASSPIGGLGSPLHF. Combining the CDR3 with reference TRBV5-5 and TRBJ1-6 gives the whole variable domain DAGVTQSPTHLIKTRGQQVTLRCSPISGHKSVSWYQQVLGQGPQFIFQYYEKEERGRGNFPDRFSARQFPNYSSELNVNALLLGDSALYLCASSPIGGLGSPLHFGNGTRLTVT.

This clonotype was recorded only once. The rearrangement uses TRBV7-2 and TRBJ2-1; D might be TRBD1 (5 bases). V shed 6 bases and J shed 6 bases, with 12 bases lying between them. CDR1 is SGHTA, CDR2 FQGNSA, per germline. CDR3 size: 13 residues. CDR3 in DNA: TGTGCCAGCAGACTCCAAAGGGGCAATGAGCAGTTCTTC. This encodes CASRLQRGNEQFF.

CDR3 in amino acids: CASSPMLLGYEQYF. CDR3 nucleotide sequence: TGTGCCAGCTCACCAATGCTCCTGGGCTACGAGCAGTACTTC. This sequence joins TRBV18 and TRBJ2-7, with unresolved D. V was cut by 2 bases and J by 3 bases, with 11 bases left in between. The germline CDR1 and CDR2 sequences are KGHSH and LQKENI. The CDR3 contains 14 residues.

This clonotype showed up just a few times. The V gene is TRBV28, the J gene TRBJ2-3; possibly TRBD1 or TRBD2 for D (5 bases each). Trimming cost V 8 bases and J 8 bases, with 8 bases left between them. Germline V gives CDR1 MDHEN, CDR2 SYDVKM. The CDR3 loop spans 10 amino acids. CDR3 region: CASGAGTQYF. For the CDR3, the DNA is TGTGCCAGCGGGGCGGGTACGCAGTATTTT.

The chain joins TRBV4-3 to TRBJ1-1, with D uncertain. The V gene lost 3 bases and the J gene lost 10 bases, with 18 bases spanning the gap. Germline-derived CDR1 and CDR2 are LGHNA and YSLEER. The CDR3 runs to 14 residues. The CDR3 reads CASSHNDATGRAFF. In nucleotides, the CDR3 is TGCGCCAGCAGCCACAACGACGCCACCGGGCGAGCTTTCTTT.

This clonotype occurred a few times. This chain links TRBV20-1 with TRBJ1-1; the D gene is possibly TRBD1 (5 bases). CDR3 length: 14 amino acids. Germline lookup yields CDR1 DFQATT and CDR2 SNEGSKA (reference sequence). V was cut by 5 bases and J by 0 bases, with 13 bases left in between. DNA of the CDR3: TGCAGTGCTGGCGATCAGGGTTTGAACACTGAAGCTTTCTTT. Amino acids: CSAGDQGLNTEAFF.

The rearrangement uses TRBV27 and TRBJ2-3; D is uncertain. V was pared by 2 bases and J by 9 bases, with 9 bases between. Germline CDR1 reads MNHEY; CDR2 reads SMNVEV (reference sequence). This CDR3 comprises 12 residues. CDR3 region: CASSLSLGTQYF. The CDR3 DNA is TGTGCCAGCAGTTTAAGCCTCGGGACGCAGTATTTT.

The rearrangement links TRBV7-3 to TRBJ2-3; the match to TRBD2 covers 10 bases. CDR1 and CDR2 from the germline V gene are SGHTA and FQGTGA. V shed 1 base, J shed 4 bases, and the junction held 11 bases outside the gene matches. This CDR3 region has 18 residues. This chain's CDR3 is CASSLRGGLAGVSDTQYF. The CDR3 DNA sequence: TGTGCCAGCAGCTTAAGAGGAGGGCTAGCGGGAGTATCAGATACGCAGTATTTT.

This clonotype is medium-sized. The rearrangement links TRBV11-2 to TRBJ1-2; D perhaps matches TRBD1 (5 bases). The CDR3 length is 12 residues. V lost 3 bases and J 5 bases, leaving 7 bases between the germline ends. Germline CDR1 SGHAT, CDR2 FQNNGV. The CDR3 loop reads CASSFGGYGYTF. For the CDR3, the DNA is TGTGCCAGCAGCTTTGGGGGATATGGCTACACCTTC.

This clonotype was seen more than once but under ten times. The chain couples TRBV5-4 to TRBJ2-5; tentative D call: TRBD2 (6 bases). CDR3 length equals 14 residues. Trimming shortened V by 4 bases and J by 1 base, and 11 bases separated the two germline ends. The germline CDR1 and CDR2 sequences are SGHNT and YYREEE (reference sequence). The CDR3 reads CASSHGGFQETQYF. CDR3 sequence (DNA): TGTGCCAGCAGCCATGGAGGGTTCCAAGAGACCCAGTACTTC.

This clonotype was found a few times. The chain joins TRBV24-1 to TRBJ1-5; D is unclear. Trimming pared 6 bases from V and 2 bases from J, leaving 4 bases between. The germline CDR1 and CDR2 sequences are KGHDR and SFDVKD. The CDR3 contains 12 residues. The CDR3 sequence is CATSLGNQPQHF. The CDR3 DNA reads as TGTGCCACCAGTCTCGGCAATCAGCCCCAGCATTTT.

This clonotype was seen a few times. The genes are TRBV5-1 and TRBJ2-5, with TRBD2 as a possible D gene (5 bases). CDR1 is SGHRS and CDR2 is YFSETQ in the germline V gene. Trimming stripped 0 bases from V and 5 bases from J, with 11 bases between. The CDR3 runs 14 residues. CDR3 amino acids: CASSLAEGRETQYF. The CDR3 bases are TGCGCCAGCAGCTTGGCCGAGGGTAGGGAGACCCAGTACTTC. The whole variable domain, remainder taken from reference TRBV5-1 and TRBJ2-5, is KAGVTQTPRYLIKTRGQQVTLSCSPISGHRSVSWYQQTPGQGLQFLFEYFSETQRNKGNFPGRFSGRQFSNSRSEMNVSTLELGDSALYLCASSLAEGRETQYFGPGTRLLVL.

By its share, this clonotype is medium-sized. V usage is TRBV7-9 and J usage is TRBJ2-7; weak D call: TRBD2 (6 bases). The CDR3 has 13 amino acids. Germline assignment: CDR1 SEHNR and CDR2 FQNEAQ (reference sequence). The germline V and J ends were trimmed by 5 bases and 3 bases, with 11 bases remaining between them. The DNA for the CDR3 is TGTGCCAGCAGCCCGACTAGATTCTACGAGCAGTACTTC. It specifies CASSPTRFYEQYF.

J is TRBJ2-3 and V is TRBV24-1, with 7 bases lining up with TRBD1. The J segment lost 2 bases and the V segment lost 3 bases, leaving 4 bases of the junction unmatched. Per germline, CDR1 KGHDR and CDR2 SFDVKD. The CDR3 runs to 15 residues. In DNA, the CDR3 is TGTGCCACCAGTGATACGGGACAGTTCACAGATACGCAGTATTTT. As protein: CATSDTGQFTDTQYF.

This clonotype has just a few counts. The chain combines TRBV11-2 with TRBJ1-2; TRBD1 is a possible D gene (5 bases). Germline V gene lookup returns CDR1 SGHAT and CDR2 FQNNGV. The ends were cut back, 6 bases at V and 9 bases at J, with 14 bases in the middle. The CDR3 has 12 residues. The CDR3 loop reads CASRPVGGSYTF. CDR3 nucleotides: TGTGCCAGCAGACCGGTGGGGGGGAGCTACACCTTC.

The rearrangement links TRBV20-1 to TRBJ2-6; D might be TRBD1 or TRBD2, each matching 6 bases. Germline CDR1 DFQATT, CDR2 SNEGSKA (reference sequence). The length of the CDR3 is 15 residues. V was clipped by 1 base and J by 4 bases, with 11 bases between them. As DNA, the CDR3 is TGCAGTGCTAGAGTAACGGGGGCAGGGGCCAACGTCCTGACTTTC. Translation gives CSARVTGAGANVLTF.

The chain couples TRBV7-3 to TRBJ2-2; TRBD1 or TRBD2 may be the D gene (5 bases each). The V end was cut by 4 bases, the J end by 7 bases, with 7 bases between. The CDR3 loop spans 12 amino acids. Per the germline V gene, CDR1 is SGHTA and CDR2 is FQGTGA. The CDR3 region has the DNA TGTGCCAGCAGCTGGGGGAACGGGGAGCTGTTTTTT. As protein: CASSWGNGELFF.